Below, one T cell receptor (beta chain) is given with its context. There are many counts of this clonotype. Its antigen specificity is not known. Nothing much larger sits one base from this clone, and base qualities are not available. V is shortened by 7 bases, J by 7 bases, and the region joining them spans 19 bases. The CDR3 runs 15 residues from the cysteine to the phenylalanine. Kept here is only the CDR3 DNA, which spans 45 bases and is read in frame from base 1. The sample belongs to a study of response to subunit inactivated influenza vaccine (dated by TCRdb to between 2017 and 2018). Context from the whole study: Deep quantitative T cell receptor repertoire profiling was used in the study to track responses to a trivalent subunit inactivated influenza vaccine. Broader findings and caveats from the paper: According to the authors, only a limited number of new T cells may be recruited by each seasonal influenza vaccination.

The library was produced with RT-PCR. These reads were obtained on an Illumina HiSeq 2500. TCRdb redid the processing of the public reads, applying fastp at Q25 and MiXCR, and retained in-frame beta chains. Identical CDR3 protein sequences are pooled into one entry, listed with their most common genes and DNA. The sample yields 800,000 or so distinct CDR3 sequences; about 20% were counted once. The ten largest clones represent 10% of the sample. Here the sequenced sample was PBMCs from blood, taken more than 4 days after vaccination. This sequence originates from a middle-aged man who received an inactivated influenza vaccine. Donor details come from another sample of the same person, matched by shared clones. Recombination linked TRBV12-3 or TRBV12-4 to TRBJ2-2, and TRBD2 may be the D gene, going by 7 matching bases. CDR3 protein: CASIPFGGHGGELFF. In nucleotides, the sequence is TGTGCCAGCATCCCCTTCGGGGGGCACGGCGGGGAGCTGTTTTTT.